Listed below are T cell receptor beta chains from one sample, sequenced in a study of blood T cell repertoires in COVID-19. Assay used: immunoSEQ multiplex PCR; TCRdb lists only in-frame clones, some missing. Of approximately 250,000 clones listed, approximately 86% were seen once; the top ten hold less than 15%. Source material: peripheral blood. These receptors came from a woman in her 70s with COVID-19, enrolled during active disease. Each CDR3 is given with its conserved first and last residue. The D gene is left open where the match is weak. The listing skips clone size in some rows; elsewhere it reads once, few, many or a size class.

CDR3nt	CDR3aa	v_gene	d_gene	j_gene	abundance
TGCGCCAGCAGCTTGGAGGGGTTGACGAGCACAGATACGCAGTATTTT	CASSLEGLTSTDTQYF	TRBV5-1	.	TRBJ2-3	.
TGTGCCAGCAGCCCGAGACAGGGGGCATCTCCTGACTATGGCTACACCTTC	CASSPRQGASPDYGYTF	TRBV7-8	TRBD1	TRBJ1-2	once
TGCGCCAGCCACCAGGGAGGTCCCGTCCCCGATGAGCAGTTCTTC	CASHQGGPVPDEQFF	TRBV5-1	.	TRBJ2-1	.
TGTGCCAGCAGCGCCGGACTAGCGGGGGGGCTGTCCTACGAGCAGTACTTC	CASSAGLAGGLSYEQYF	TRBV5-5	TRBD2	TRBJ2-7	.
TGCAGTGCTACAGGGTTTCACGAGCAGTACTTC	CSATGFHEQYF	TRBV20-1	.	TRBJ2-7	.
TGCAGCGTCCGACGGGGGGGGATGAACACTGAAGCTTTCTTT	CSVRRGGMNTEAFF	TRBV29-1	.	TRBJ1-1	.
TGTGCCAGCAGCTTGGGACAGGGAACCCTACGCCTGTACTTC	CASSLGQGTLRLYF	TRBV5-6	TRBD1	TRBJ2-7	.
TGTGCCAGTACCATGGACAGGGCCGCCGGGGAGCTGTTTTTT	CASTMDRAAGELFF	TRBV19	TRBD1	TRBJ2-2	few
TGTGCCAGCAGCCCCCCGGGGGGGACCGGGGAGCTGTTTTTT	CASSPPGGTGELFF	TRBV3-1/TRBV3-2	TRBD2	TRBJ2-2	.
TGTGCCAGCAGCCAAGATTTTAGCGGGAATACAGATACGCAGTATTTT	CASSQDFSGNTDTQYF	TRBV4-2	TRBD2	TRBJ2-3	.
TGTGCCAGCAGTTACCCATCTGAAGCTTTCTTT	CASSYPSEAFF	TRBV6-2/TRBV6-3	.	TRBJ1-1	few
TGTGCCAGCAGCAAAGATCCAGGGGGGAGAGGAACTAATGAAAAACTGTTTTTT	CASSKDPGGRGTNEKLFF	TRBV21-1	.	TRBJ1-4	.
TGTGCCAGCAGCCTGGCAGGGGGCAATTACAATGAGCAGTTCTTC	CASSLAGGNYNEQFF	TRBV2	TRBD1	TRBJ2-1	.
TGCGCCAGCAGACGACGGGACAATCAGCCCCAGCATTTT	CASRRRDNQPQHF	TRBV4-1	.	TRBJ1-5	.
TGCGCCAGCAGCCACCGGGACAGCCTCACAGATACGCAGTATTTT	CASSHRDSLTDTQYF	TRBV5-1	TRBD1	TRBJ2-3	.
TGTGCCAGCAAGGACAGGGTTGAGTACGAGCAGTACTTC	CASKDRVEYEQYF	TRBV6-5	TRBD1	TRBJ2-7	.
TGTGCCAGCAGCCTGCGGGGGGAATCCTACAATGAGCAGTTCTTC	CASSLRGESYNEQFF	TRBV5-6	TRBD2	TRBJ2-1	.
TGCGCCAGCAGCTCGGGACAGGGAGAAAACATTCAGTACTTC	CASSSGQGENIQYF	TRBV5-1	TRBD1	TRBJ2-4	once
TGTGCCAGCAGTGCCTCTAGCGGGGGGAAGTCCTACAATGAGCAGTTCTTC	CASSASSGGKSYNEQFF	TRBV6-4	TRBD2	TRBJ2-1	.
TGTGCCAGTAGTAGTCCGGACAGGGGGCCCTACGGCTACACCTTC	CASSSPDRGPYGYTF	TRBV19	TRBD1	TRBJ1-2	.
TGTGCCAGCAGCGTAGGGGAACTAGCGGGGGGCCAAGAGACCCAGTACTTC	CASSVGELAGGQETQYF	TRBV9	TRBD2	TRBJ2-5	.
TGTGCCAGCAGTGAATTGGAGGGATGGAGAGAAAAACTGTTTTTT	CASSELEGWREKLFF	TRBV2	.	TRBJ1-4	.
TGTGCCAGCAGCCTCGAAGCGGCCACCACTGAAGCTTTCTTT	CASSLEAATTEAFF	TRBV5-6	.	TRBJ1-1	.
TGTGCCAGCAGTCCCCGAACAGTAAACACCGGGGAGCTGTTTTTT	CASSPRTVNTGELFF	TRBV6-5	.	TRBJ2-2	.
TGTGCCAGCAGCCAACCTGGTTATTTAGCCGGGGAGCTGTTTTTT	CASSQPGYLAGELFF	TRBV4-2	.	TRBJ2-2	.
TGTGCCAGCAGACAGAAAAACATTCAGTACTTC	CASRQKNIQYF	TRBV2	.	TRBJ2-4	few
TGTGCCAGCAGCGTGTCCCAGGTCTCTGAAGCTTTCTTT	CASSVSQVSEAFF	TRBV9	.	TRBJ1-1	.
TGTGCCAGCAGCTTAATGGGACTAGGGGCGGCCAATGAGCAGTTCTTC	CASSLMGLGAANEQFF	TRBV7-6	TRBD2	TRBJ2-1	once
TGTGCCAGCACTGGAAGGACTAGGCGGACCCAGTACTTC	CASTGRTRRTQYF	TRBV2	TRBD2	TRBJ2-5	.
TGTGCCAGCAGTCCTGCGGGAGGGGCTGATGAAAAACTGTTTTTT	CASSPAGGADEKLFF	TRBV27	.	TRBJ1-4	.
TGTGCCAGCTCCAATTTTCAGAACGGAGAGCGGGGGGCCAACACCGGGGAGCTGTTTTTT	CASSNFQNGERGANTGELFF	TRBV9	TRBD2	TRBJ2-2	.
TGCGCCAGCAGCATCGGACAGGGGTTCATCCCCTACGAGCAGTACTTC	CASSIGQGFIPYEQYF	TRBV5-1	TRBD1	TRBJ2-7	.
TGTGCCAGCAGAGAACCACGGGGAGAGCAGTACTTC	CASREPRGEQYF	TRBV12-3/TRBV12-4	.	TRBJ2-7	.